These 12 T cell receptor beta chains were all obtained from the same sample, sequenced in a study of cytomegalovirus exposure and HLA in healthy donors (dated 2017 in TCRdb). Library construction relied on the immunoSEQ multiplex PCR assay. A mixture of 60 forward primers for TCR Vbeta segments and 13 reverse primers for TCR Jbeta segments was used in the multiplex PCR. In its TCRdb copy, this immuneACCESS table keeps in-frame sequences only and misses some clones. Where compared with another copy, unresolved V genes explain less than half of these, and the others have no known cause. A total of 95,000 to 100,000 clones appear in this sample, 65% to 75% of them only once. The leading ten clones occupy 1.5% to 2% of the sample. Sequencing was performed on PBMCs. These receptors originate from a middle-aged woman in good health and CMV-seronegative.

This rearrangement joins TRBV19 to TRBJ2-7, with D possibly matching TRBD2 (6 bases). Germline CDR1 reads LNHDA; CDR2 reads SQIVND (reference sequence). This CDR3 has 15 residues. V was pared by 3 bases and J by 0 bases, with 12 bases between. CDR3 DNA: TGTGCCAGTAGTATGGCGTGGGACTCCTCCTACGAGCAGTACTTC. Translation gives CASSMAWDSSYEQYF. The full variable domain, rest sourced from reference TRBV19 and TRBJ2-7, is DGGITQSPKYLFRKEGQNVTLSCEQNLNHDAMYWYRQDPGQGLRLIYYSQIVNDFQKGDIAEGYSVSREKKESFPLTVTSAQKNPTAFYLCASSMAWDSSYEQYFGPGTRLTVT.

V usage is TRBV29-1 and J usage is TRBJ1-1, with 8 nucleotides matching TRBD1. From germline, CDR1 is SQVTM and CDR2 ANQGSEA. V lost 1 base and J lost 7; bases outside the gene matches: 11. The CDR3 runs to 15 residues. Here the CDR3 reads CSVEGATGERGEAFF. The DNA of the CDR3 is TGCAGCGTTGAAGGAGCGACAGGGGAAAGGGGTGAAGCTTTCTTT.

This sequence joins TRBV11-2 and TRBJ2-1; D perhaps matches TRBD1 (5 bases). CDR1 and CDR2 from the germline V gene are SGHAT and FQNNGV. The CDR3 length is 15 residues. Deletions cut 4 bases from V and 7 bases from J, with 17 bases between. The CDR3 loop is CASSSVRWQGNEQFF. The CDR3 nucleotides read TGTGCCAGCAGCTCCGTACGATGGCAGGGTAATGAGCAGTTCTTC. The whole variable domain, remainder taken from reference TRBV11-2 and TRBJ2-1, is EAGVAQSPRYKIIEKRQSVAFWCNPISGHATLYWYQQILGQGPKLLIQFQNNGVVDDSQLPKDRFSAERLKGVDSTLKIQPAKLEDSAVYLCASSSVRWQGNEQFFGPGTRLTVL.

This chain joins TRBV5-1 and TRBJ1-4; 7 positions match TRBD1. The V segment lost 4 bases and the J segment 3 bases; nucleotides outside the gene matches: 9. There are 16 residues in the CDR3. Per germline, CDR1 SGHRS and CDR2 YFSETQ. The CDR3 region is CASSPTATGSNEKLFF. Here the CDR3 DNA reads TGCGCCAGCAGCCCCACCGCGACAGGGTCTAATGAAAAACTGTTTTTT. The whole variable domain, remainder taken from reference TRBV5-1 and TRBJ1-4, is KAGVTQTPRYLIKTRGQQVTLSCSPISGHRSVSWYQQTPGQGLQFLFEYFSETQRNKGNFPGRFSGRQFSNSRSEMNVSTLELGDSALYLCASSPTATGSNEKLFFGSGTQLSVL.

This clone was counted between two and nine times. The CDR3 DNA sequence: TGTGCCAGCAGTGGGACAGCCGGAAACACCATATATTTT. This encodes CASSGTAGNTIYF. The V and J genes are TRBV28 and TRBJ1-3, with 7 bases lining up with TRBD1. CDR3 length: 13 residues. Germline CDR1 is MDHEN and CDR2 is SYDVKM. Unmatched junction bases numbered 2, after V lost 5 bases and J lost 4 bases.

This clone has a handful of counts. The chain recombines TRBV7-2 with TRBJ2-1; 13 nucleotides agree with TRBD2. V shed 4 bases and J 8 bases; nucleotides not matched to a gene: 2. Germline CDR1 and CDR2: SGHTA and FQGNSA. The CDR3 spans 14 residues. The CDR3 DNA is TGTGCCAGCAGCTGGACTAGCGGGAGCGATGAGCAGTTCTTC. Translation gives CASSWTSGSDEQFF.

This clone turned up a few times. The CDR3 here is CASSPVLGQGAFTLHF. In nucleotides, the CDR3 is TGTGCCAGCTCACCTGTTCTGGGACAGGGAGCGTTCACCCTCCACTTT. The genes are TRBV18 and TRBJ1-6; 9 nucleotides agree with TRBD1. Germline values: CDR1 KGHSH, CDR2 LQKENI. The trim removed 3 bases at V and 14 bases at J, leaving 14 bases unmatched. The CDR3 is 16 residues long.

The chain combines TRBV7-2 with TRBJ2-1; 10 positions agree with TRBD2. Trimming removed 2 bases from V and 10 bases from J; junction bases left unmatched: 14. The CDR3 has 17 residues. CDR1 and CDR2 from the germline V gene are SGHTA and FQGNSA. CDR3 nucleotide sequence: TGTGCCAGCAGCTTAATCCAACTAGCGGGGTCCGTCAGGGAGCAGTTCTTC. This encodes CASSLIQLAGSVREQFF.

V and J are TRBV11-3 and TRBJ1-4; the D is unclear. The germline CDR1 and CDR2 sequences are SGHNT and YENEEA. V was clipped by 3 bases and J by 6 bases, with 11 bases between them. This CDR3 contains 14 residues. The DNA of the CDR3 is TGTGCCAGCAGCTTTTCTCGTCCTGATGAAAAACTGTTTTTT. Translated, it gives CASSFSRPDEKLFF.

The chain employs TRBV6-4 and TRBJ2-6; 10 positions match TRBD2. This CDR3 comprises 17 residues. Losses at the gene ends were 2 bases for V and 2 bases for J; bases not matched to a gene: 3. Germline V gives CDR1 MRHNA, CDR2 SNTAGT. CDR3 protein: CASSDGAGGPGANVLTF. Written as DNA, the CDR3 is TGTGCCAGCAGTGACGGAGCGGGAGGGCCTGGGGCCAACGTCCTGACTTTC.

This clone was seen once. The chain links TRBV4-1 to TRBJ2-2, with TRBD2 matching 13 bases. The CDR3 contains 18 residues. Germline CDR1 and CDR2: MGHRA and YSYEKL. After removal of 7 bases from V and 1 base from J, the junction contained 9 bases not matched to a gene. CDR3 DNA: TGCGCCAGCACCTGGACTAGCGGGAGACATAAGAACACCGGGGAGCTGTTTTTT. Its translation is CASTWTSGRHKNTGELFF.

The rearrangement uses TRBV7-2 and TRBJ1-1; the D is unclear. Per germline, CDR1 SGHTA and CDR2 FQGNSA. The CDR3 sequence is 13 residues long. Trimming pared 7 bases from V and 5 bases from J, leaving 14 bases between. DNA for the CDR3: TGTGCCAGCAACGAGGAGGGTCGGACTGAAGCTTTCTTT. Residues: CASNEEGRTEAFF.